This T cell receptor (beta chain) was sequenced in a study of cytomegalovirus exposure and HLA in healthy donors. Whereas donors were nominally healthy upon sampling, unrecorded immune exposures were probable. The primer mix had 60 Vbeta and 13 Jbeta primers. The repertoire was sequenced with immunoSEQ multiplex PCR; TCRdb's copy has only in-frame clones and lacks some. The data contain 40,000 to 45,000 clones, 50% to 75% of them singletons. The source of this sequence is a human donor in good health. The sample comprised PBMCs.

CDR3 sequence (DNA): TGTGCCAGCAGCTTTGACACCCAAGAGACCCAGTACTTC. This codes for CASSFDTQETQYF. The rearrangement links TRBV7-2 to TRBJ2-5; D not certain. The V end lost 3 bases, the J end lost 1 base, and 6 bases lay between the germline ends. CDR3 length equals 13 residues. The V gene's germline CDR1 is SGHTA and CDR2 FQGNSA.